This is a list of T cell receptor beta chains from one sample in a study of T-cell memory formation after mild COVID-19. TCRdb reanalysed the 5' RACE reads using MiXCR and keeps one entry per CDR3 protein. Of fewer than 700,000 distinct CDR3 sequences in the sample, roughly 22% are singletons; the top ten hold around 8.4%. Sequencing input: PBMCs or a T cell subset sorted from them (not recorded which). These TCRs come from an adult woman who had mild COVID-19 (a few samples of this study predate the infection). Cell type and time point are not known. The CDR3 runs from the conserved cysteine through the conserved F or W. D genes are given only for firm matches. Some rows mark clone size as missing; the rest say once, few, many or name a class of expanded clone.

D gene	V gene	CDR3 length	J gene	clone size	CDR3 protein	CDR3 DNA
.	TRBV7-8	15	TRBJ2-5	.	CASSSPGQRKETQYF	TGTGCCAGCAGCTCCCCAGGACAGAGGAAAGAGACCCAGTACTTC
.	TRBV7-2	14	TRBJ1-5	.	CASSPDRNNQPQHF	TGTGCCAGCAGCCCAGACAGGAACAATCAGCCCCAGCATTTT
.	TRBV15	15	TRBJ2-6	many	CATSRVEAGANVLTF	TGTGCCACCAGCAGAGTGGAGGCTGGGGCCAACGTCCTGACTTTC
.	TRBV2	14	TRBJ1-6	many	CASTFPEYNSPLHF	TGTGCCAGCACTTTCCCAGAGTATAATTCACCCCTCCACTTT
TRBD2	TRBV5-1	15	TRBJ2-3	few	CASSLPAGVADTQYF	TGCGCCAGCAGTCTCCCGGCGGGAGTCGCAGATACGCAGTATTTT
.	TRBV4-3	16	TRBJ2-3	.	CASSPDGTGQVDTQYF	TGCGCCAGCAGCCCTGACGGCACAGGTCAGGTAGATACGCAGTATTTT
.	TRBV9	16	TRBJ2-7	.	CASSVGIGGNSYEQYF	TGTGCCAGCAGCGTGGGGATTGGGGGAAACTCCTACGAGCAGTACTTC
.	TRBV7-9	12	TRBJ2-7	few	CASSTKAYEQYF	TGTGCCAGCAGCACAAAGGCCTACGAGCAGTACTTC
TRBD2	TRBV7-9	15	TRBJ2-3	.	CASSSSGRGTDTQYF	TGTGCCAGCAGCTCTAGCGGGAGGGGCACAGATACGCAGTATTTT
TRBD1	TRBV29-1	15	TRBJ2-3	.	CSAATGQGAADTQYF	TGCAGCGCAGCCACGGGACAGGGGGCAGCAGATACGCAGTATTTT
.	TRBV5-1	14	TRBJ2-5	.	CATGTGTPGETQYF	TGCGCCACCGGAACCGGGACTCCAGGGGAGACCCAGTACTTC
TRBD2	TRBV20-1	14	TRBJ2-2	few	CSAPGTSPTGELFF	TGCAGTGCCCCCGGGACTAGCCCCACCGGGGAGCTGTTTTTT
.	TRBV2	13	TRBJ2-7	.	CASSDGSFYEQYF	TGTGCCAGCAGTGATGGCAGTTTTTACGAGCAGTACTTC
.	TRBV5-1	14	TRBJ2-7	few	CASSLDRQSYEQYF	TGCGCCAGCAGCTTGGATCGTCAGAGTTACGAGCAGTACTTC
TRBD1	TRBV28	15	TRBJ1-1	.	CASSAGTGWGTEAFF	TGTGCCAGCAGTGCAGGGACAGGGTGGGGCACTGAAGCTTTCTTT
TRBD2	TRBV4-1	15	TRBJ2-3	.	CASSRRLAGSDTQYF	TGCGCCAGCAGCAGACGACTAGCGGGGTCAGATACGCAGTATTTT
TRBD1	TRBV12-3/TRBV12-4	13	TRBJ1-5	.	CASSRGYRGNQHF	TGTGCCAGCAGTAGGGGGTACAGGGGGAATCAGCATTTT
.	TRBV5-5	16	TRBJ1-2	few	CASSLPSGTASEGYTF	TGTGCCAGCAGCTTACCCTCCGGGACGGCGTCTGAAGGCTACACCTTC
TRBD1	TRBV5-1	14	TRBJ1-1	few	CASSHRTGGTEAFF	TGCGCCAGCAGCCACAGGACAGGGGGAACTGAAGCTTTCTTT
.	TRBV7-2	13	TRBJ1-1	few	CASSTGQMAEAFF	TGTGCCAGCAGCACAGGACAGATGGCTGAAGCTTTCTTT
TRBD2	TRBV24-1	14	TRBJ2-1	.	CATRGTSGGNEQFF	TGTGCCACCAGGGGGACTAGCGGGGGGAATGAGCAGTTCTTC
TRBD1	TRBV5-1	14	TRBJ2-1	few	CASSLDGQGREQFF	TGCGCCAGCAGCTTGGACGGACAGGGGCGTGAGCAGTTCTTC